Following are 14 T cell receptor beta chains from one sample sequenced in a study of T cells in Graves' hyperthyroidism and ophthalmopathy. RNA transcripts served as the template for amplifying TCR beta CDR3 regions. A set of HTBI primers served as the primers for a first-round RT-PCR of the TCR CDR3. TCRdb reprocessed the multiplex PCR reads with MiXCR, giving one entry per CDR3 protein. The table records roughly 380,000 distinct CDR3 sequences, 15% to 20% of them present only once. The specimen sequenced was blood. The receptors were sampled from a woman aged 40 to 49 with Graves' ophthalmopathy.

At least ten counts were recorded for this clonotype. The chain couples TRBV12-3 or TRBV12-4 to TRBJ2-5; 7 bases match TRBD1. V shed 2 bases, J shed 5 bases, and the junction held 8 bases outside the gene matches. The CDR3 runs 15 residues. The CDR3 is CASSLRGTARETQYF. CDR3 in DNA: TGTGCCAGCAGTTTAAGGGGGACAGCGCGGGAGACCCAGTACTTC.

This clonotype was counted ten times or more. V is TRBV28 and J is TRBJ2-7; D may match TRBD1 or TRBD2 (7 bases each). CDR3 size: 14 residues. Germline values: CDR1 MDHEN, CDR2 SYDVKM. V was shortened by 1 base and J by 4 bases, with 11 bases between the two germline ends. The CDR3 protein is CASSLYRGGYEQYF. In DNA form, the CDR3 reads TGTGCCAGCAGTTTATACAGGGGAGGGTACGAGCAGTACTTC.

This clonotype was found a few times. This chain uses TRBV5-1 with TRBJ2-7, with D possibly matching TRBD1 (6 bases). CDR1 SGHRS and CDR2 YFSETQ come from the germline V gene. Trimming pared 2 bases from V and 0 bases from J, leaving 12 bases between. CDR3 length: 15 amino acids. Here the CDR3 reads CASSLGTSNSYEQYF. The CDR3 DNA follows: TGCGCCAGCAGCTTAGGGACATCTAACTCCTACGAGCAGTACTTC.

This clonotype has just a few counts. This sequence joins TRBV12-5 and TRBJ2-7, with TRBD1 matching 8 bases. The CDR3 covers 15 residues. Germline lookup yields CDR1 LGHNT and CDR2 FRNRAP. J was trimmed by 6 bases and V by 5 bases; bases with no gene match: 12. CDR3 bases: TGTGCTAGTGGTCCAAATCCTTGGACAGGGACCGAGCAGTACTTC. Protein sequence: CASGPNPWTGTEQYF.

This clonotype was picked up many times. The rearrangement uses TRBV24-1 and TRBJ2-3; 8 bases are a match to TRBD2. The germline CDR1 and CDR2 sequences are KGHDR and SFDVKD. CDR3 length: 18 residues. Trimming removed 0 bases from V and 5 bases from J; junction bases left unmatched: 12. CDR3: CATSDLTGAGVGRDTQYF. CDR3 nucleotides: TGTGCCACCAGTGATTTGACGGGAGCGGGAGTAGGTAGAGATACGCAGTATTTT.

The chain is built from TRBV12-3 or TRBV12-4 and TRBJ1-2; D unresolved. The germline V and J ends were trimmed by 7 bases and 4 bases, with 10 bases remaining between them. The CDR3 has 12 residues. The CDR3 here is CASTRTPYGYTF. CDR3 sequence (DNA): TGTGCCAGCACCCGGACTCCCTATGGCTACACCTTC.

The J gene is TRBJ2-7, the V gene TRBV3-1; D is undetermined. Germline CDR1 and CDR2: LGHDT and YNNKEL (reference sequence). The CDR3 totals 15 residues. The ends were cut back, 1 base at V and 2 bases at J, with 12 bases in the middle. CDR3 DNA sequence: TGTGCCAGCAGCCAAGCCGGGTTCTCCCCCTACGAGCAGTACTTC. It yields the protein CASSQAGFSPYEQYF.

This clonotype was found many times. The chain employs TRBV28 and TRBJ1-2, with 8 bases lining up with TRBD1. Germline V gene sequence: CDR1 MDHEN, CDR2 SYDVKM. CDR3 length equals 17 residues. Losses at the gene ends were 1 base for V and 4 bases for J; bases not matched to a gene: 11. CDR3 sequence: CASSLSRGRIETYGYTF. CDR3 DNA sequence: TGTGCCAGCAGTTTATCCAGGGGGCGTATCGAAACCTATGGCTACACCTTC.

This clonotype came up many times. In DNA form, the CDR3 reads TGTGCCAGCAGCCCACCTAACAGAGGTCTCTACGAGCAGTACTTC. This codes for CASSPPNRGLYEQYF. The J gene is TRBJ2-7, the V gene TRBV13; D not resolved. V lost 5 bases and J lost 3, with 17 bases in between. The CDR3 spans 15 residues. CDR1 and CDR2 from the germline V gene are PRHDT and FYEKMQ (reference sequence).

This clonotype was seen at least ten times. CDR3: CASSLGQRQVTYEQYF. The CDR3 DNA sequence: TGTGCCAGCAGCTTAGGTCAACGACAGGTCACCTACGAGCAGTACTTC. The chain recombines TRBV11-1 with TRBJ2-7; D might be TRBD1 (6 bases). The CDR3 is 16 amino acids. V lost 1 base and J lost 2, with 15 bases in between. Germline CDR1 and CDR2: SGHAT and FQDESV (reference sequence).

In its sample, this clonotype was seen many times. This chain joins TRBV2 and TRBJ1-1; the match to TRBD1 covers 7 bases. Looked up from germline, CDR1 is SNHLY and CDR2 is FYNNEI. The CDR3 runs to 17 residues. V shed 4 bases and J 4 bases; nucleotides not matched to a gene: 15. The CDR3 loop is CASSGDREGEFTTEAFF. The CDR3 DNA reads TGTGCCAGCAGTGGTGACAGGGAGGGGGAGTTCACCACTGAAGCTTTCTTT.

The genes are TRBV7-2 and TRBJ2-2; D gene unclear. Between the trimmed V and J ends, which lost 1 base and 5 bases, there was a span of 8 bases. The CDR3 is made up of 14 amino acids. Germline lookup yields CDR1 SGHTA and CDR2 FQGNSA. DNA of the CDR3: TGTGCCAGCAGCTTAGAGCATATGACCGGGGAGCTGTTTTTT. It yields the protein CASSLEHMTGELFF.

This clonotype was seen repeatedly, ten times or more. The rearrangement links TRBV7-8 to TRBJ2-4, with 11 bases lining up with TRBD1. V shed 5 bases and J 7 bases; nucleotides not matched to a gene: 4. The CDR3 covers 14 residues. In germline, CDR1 is SGHVS, CDR2 FQNEAQ. CDR3 loop: CASSAGTGGNIQYF. Here the CDR3 DNA reads TGTGCCAGCAGCGCCGGGACAGGGGGGAACATTCAGTACTTC. The full variable domain, rest sourced from reference TRBV7-8 and TRBJ2-4, is GAGVSQSPRYKVAKRGQDVALRCDPISGHVSLFWYQQALGQGPEFLTYFQNEAQLDKSGLPSDRFFAERPEGSVSTLKIQRTQQEDSAVYLCASSAGTGGNIQYFGAGTRLSVL.

This clonotype has a count of ten or more. The gene calls are TRBV29-1 and TRBJ1-2, with 8 bases fitting TRBD1. J was trimmed by 8 bases and V by 1 base; bases with no gene match: 12. Germline lookup yields CDR1 SQVTM and CDR2 ANQGSEA. The CDR3 is made up of 15 amino acids. The chain's CDR3 is CSVEGGDRSLLGYTF. CDR3 bases: TGCAGCGTTGAAGGGGGGGACAGGTCCCTTTTAGGCTACACCTTC.